A few counts support the clone carrying this T cell receptor (beta chain). Its antigen remains unknown. The entry originates in a study of CD8 T cells in ankylosing spondylitis. Study-level findings and limits: CD8+ by phenotype, disease-linked clones were relatively rare in peripheral blood. From matched ankylosing spondylitis synovial fluid, disease-linked clones were reportedly recovered at significantly enriched levels. Seemingly distinctive of ankylosing spondylitis blood was a TCR beta motif formed by eight highly homologous variants.

One entry per CDR3 protein, called by TCRdb with MiXCR from the 5' RACE reads. The top ten hold 13% of the sample, which has a few hundred thousand distinct CDR3 sequences, 20% to 25% seen once. Sequencing was done on a sample of blood, either unsorted or a sorted T cell fraction (not recorded which). The receptor comes from a male donor with ankylosing spondylitis or in good health (not recorded which).

As DNA, the CDR3 is TGTGCCAGCAGCCATCGATCTGGACAAGGAGCTCCTTTCGAGCAGTACTTC. Amino acids: CASSHRSGQGAPFEQYF. This chain uses TRBV21-1 with TRBJ2-7; the D segment call TRBD1 is taken from the table without a DNA check. TRBV21-1 is tagged as a pseudogene. The CDR3 extends over 17 amino acids.